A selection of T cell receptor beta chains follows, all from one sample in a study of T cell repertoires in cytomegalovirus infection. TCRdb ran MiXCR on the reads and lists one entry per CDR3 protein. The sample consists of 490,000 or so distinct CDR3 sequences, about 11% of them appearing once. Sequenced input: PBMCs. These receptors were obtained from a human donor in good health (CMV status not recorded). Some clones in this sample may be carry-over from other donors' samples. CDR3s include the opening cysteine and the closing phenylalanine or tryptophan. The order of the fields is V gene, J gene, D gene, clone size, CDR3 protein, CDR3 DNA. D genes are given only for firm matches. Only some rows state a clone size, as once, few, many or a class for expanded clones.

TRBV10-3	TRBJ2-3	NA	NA	CAIGRGGTEDTQYF	TGTGCCATCGGGAGAGGGGGGACCGAGGATACGCAGTATTTT
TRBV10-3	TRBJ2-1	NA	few	CAAYSGTGRTDSYNEQFF	TGTGCCGCCTACTCCGGGACTGGAAGAACAGACTCCTACAATGAGCAGTTCTTC
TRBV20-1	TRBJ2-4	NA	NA	CSASDMGKNIQYF	TGCAGTGCCTCGGACATGGGCAAAAACATTCAGTACTTC
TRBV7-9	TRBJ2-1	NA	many	CASSPPGLFYNEQFF	TGTGCCAGCAGCCCCCCAGGTCTATTCTACAATGAGCAGTTCTTC
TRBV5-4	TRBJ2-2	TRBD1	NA	CASSPTGYTGELFF	TGTGCCAGCAGCCCGACAGGGTATACCGGGGAGCTGTTTTTT
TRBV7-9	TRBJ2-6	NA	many	CASSLVSGNSGANVLTF	TGTGCCAGCAGCTTAGTTTCGGGGAACTCTGGGGCCAACGTCCTGACTTTC
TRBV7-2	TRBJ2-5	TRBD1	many	CASSLGTGRGETQYF	TGTGCCAGCAGCCTCGGGACAGGGAGGGGGGAGACCCAGTACTTC
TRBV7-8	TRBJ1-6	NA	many	CASSFSRDNSPLHF	TGTGCCAGCAGCTTCTCCAGGGATAATTCACCCCTCCACTTT
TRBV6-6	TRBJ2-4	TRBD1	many	CASRPGQRNIQYF	TGTGCCAGCAGGCCGGGACAGCGGAACATTCAGTACTTC
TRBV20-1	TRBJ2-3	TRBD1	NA	CSAAPGTAVTDTQYF	TGCAGTGCTGCCCCCGGGACAGCGGTGACAGATACGCAGTATTTT
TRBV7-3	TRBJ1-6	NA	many	CASSVTGPRNSPLHF	TGTGCCAGCAGCGTGACAGGACCACGCAATTCACCCCTCCACTTT
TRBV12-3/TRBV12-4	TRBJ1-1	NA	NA	CASSLQKTNTEAFF	TGTGCCAGCAGTTTGCAGAAGACGAACACTGAAGCTTTCTTT
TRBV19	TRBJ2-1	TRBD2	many	CASSPGLAGAGSYNEQFF	TGTGCCAGTAGTCCGGGACTAGCGGGAGCGGGCTCCTACAATGAGCAGTTCTTC
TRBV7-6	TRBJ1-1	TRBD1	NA	CASSAGQGETEAFF	TGTGCCAGCAGCGCGGGACAGGGGGAAACTGAAGCTTTCTTT
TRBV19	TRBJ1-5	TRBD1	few	CASSPGQGQDQPQHF	TGTGCCAGTAGTCCGGGACAGGGGCAGGATCAGCCCCAGCATTTT
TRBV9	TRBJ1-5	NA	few	CASSTGPAQPQHF	TGTGCCAGCAGCACCGGACCTGCCCAGCCCCAGCATTTT
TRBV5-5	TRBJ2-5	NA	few	CASSLAQGETQYF	TGTGCCAGCAGCTTGGCCCAGGGAGAGACCCAGTACTTC
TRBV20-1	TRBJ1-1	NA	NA	CSAPTGGTEAFF	TGCAGTGCCCCGACGGGGGGCACTGAAGCTTTCTTT
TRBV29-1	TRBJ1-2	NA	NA	CSVEDPRGYTF	TGCAGCGTTGAAGATCCAAGAGGGTACACCTTC
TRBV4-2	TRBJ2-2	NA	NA	CASSQENGVRTGELFF	TGTGCCAGCAGCCAAGAAAACGGGGTGAGGACCGGGGAGCTGTTTTTT
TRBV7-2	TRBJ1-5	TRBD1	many	CASSRSLGQGNQPQHF	TGTGCCAGCAGCCGATCCCTCGGACAGGGTAATCAGCCCCAGCATTTT
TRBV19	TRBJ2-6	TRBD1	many	CASSIRIGQGETSGANVLTF	TGTGCCAGTAGTATCCGGATAGGGCAGGGGGAAACCTCTGGGGCCAACGTCCTGACTTTC
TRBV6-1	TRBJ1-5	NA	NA	CSSTETGWYRNQPQHF	TGTTCCAGCACCGAAACTGGGTGGTATCGCAATCAGCCCCAGCATTTT